A single sample gave rise to the 20 T cell receptor beta chains below, sequenced in a study of blood T cells in healthy people across ages. A J-beta primer mix and a sample-barcoded 5' primer were used in a second PCR of about 7 to 12 cycles. MiXCR was run by TCRdb on the 5' RACE reads, yielding one entry per CDR3 protein. The top ten hold around 2.1% of the sample, which has roughly 2 million distinct CDR3 sequences, around 48% seen once. Sequencing input: blood. The receptor source for this set is a woman in her thirties or forties in good health.

V is TRBV18 and J is TRBJ1-4; 7 bases map to TRBD1. Germline assignment: CDR1 KGHSH and CDR2 LQKENI. This CDR3 is 14 amino acids long. Unmatched junction bases numbered 6, after V lost 4 bases and J lost 7 bases. For the CDR3, the DNA is TGTGCCAGCTCACAACAGGGGAGAAGTGAAAAACTGTTTTTT. Encoded protein: CASSQQGRSEKLFF.

The rearrangement uses TRBV6-5 and TRBJ1-2, with D maybe TRBD1 (6 bases). The V gene lost 5 bases and the J gene lost 8 bases, with 9 bases spanning the gap. The CDR3 contains 11 residues. Germline lookup yields CDR1 MNHEY and CDR2 SVGAGI. The CDR3 DNA is TGTGCCAGCAGTACAGGGAAAGGCTACACCTTC. It translates to CASSTGKGYTF.

V gene TRBV3-1 combines with J gene TRBJ1-5; D may be TRBD1 (5 bases). The CDR3 loop spans 17 amino acids. Germline-derived CDR1 and CDR2 are LGHDT and YNNKEL (reference sequence). Trimming removed 1 base at V and 2 bases at J, with 15 bases between. The chain's CDR3 is CASSQGGTVGGNQPQHF. In DNA, the CDR3 is TGTGCCAGCAGCCAAGGGGGGACGGTGGGGGGCAATCAGCCCCAGCATTTT. Together with reference TRBV3-1 and TRBJ1-5, the CDR3 gives the full variable domain: DTAVSQTPKYLVTQMGNDKSIKCEQNLGHDTMYWYKQDSKKFLKIMFSYNNKELIINETVPNRFSPKSPDKAHLNLHINSLELGDSAVYFCASSQGGTVGGNQPQHFGDGTRLSIL.

The chain combines TRBV28 with TRBJ2-3; 8 bases line up with TRBD1. Germline values: CDR1 MDHEN, CDR2 SYDVKM. The CDR3 has 15 residues. Unmatched junction bases numbered 8, after V lost 5 bases and J lost 4 bases. Here the CDR3 DNA reads TGTGCCAGCAGTGGGACAGGACTACGATCAGATACGCAGTATTTT. Protein sequence: CASSGTGLRSDTQYF.

The chain carries TRBV27 and TRBJ2-7, with D possibly being TRBD1 (6 bases). Trimming cost V 7 bases and J 0 bases, with 22 bases left between them. Germline lookup yields CDR1 MNHEY and CDR2 SMNVEV (reference sequence). The CDR3 consists of 17 residues. DNA for the CDR3: TGTGCCAGCAACCAATCTACCGACAGGTTAAGCTCCTACGAGCAGTACTTC. Its translation is CASNQSTDRLSSYEQYF.

The gene calls are TRBV6-5 and TRBJ2-1; 8 nucleotides line up with TRBD1. The DNA end lines up better with TRBJ2-7; the J call may be wrong. Germline V gene sequence: CDR1 MNHEY, CDR2 SVGAGI. This CDR3 region has 15 residues. CDR3 DNA sequence: TGTGCCAGCAGTTACACAGGGGGTGTATCGAATGAGCAGTACTTC. Translation gives CASSYTGGVSNEQYF.

The V gene is TRBV6-2 or TRBV6-3, the J gene TRBJ2-1; D may match TRBD1 or TRBD2 (5 bases each). Per the germline V gene, CDR1 is MNHEY and CDR2 is SVGEGT. The CDR3 has 15 residues. The V end lost 7 bases, the J end lost 3 bases, and 16 bases lay between the germline ends. CDR3 protein: CASNTPGPDYNEQFF. The CDR3 region has the DNA TGTGCCAGCAATACGCCGGGACCAGACTACAATGAGCAGTTCTTC.

This clonotype was observed a few times. This rearrangement joins TRBV9 to TRBJ2-1, with 9 nucleotides matching TRBD2. After removal of 1 base from V and 7 bases from J, the junction contained 9 bases not matched to a gene. The CDR3 is made up of 16 amino acids. Looked up from germline, CDR1 is SGDLS and CDR2 is YYNGEE. CDR3 nucleotides: TGTGCCAGCAGCGTACTAGCGGGGCCCGCGGGGAATGAGCAGTTCTTC. Amino acid sequence: CASSVLAGPAGNEQFF.

The count of this clonotype is one. The chain is built from TRBV6-2 or TRBV6-3 and TRBJ2-7; 8 nucleotides line up with TRBD2. The assigned J gene may be wrong: the sequence end matches TRBJ2-5 better. Germline V CDR1 and CDR2: MNHEY, SVGEGT. The CDR3 consists of 19 residues. This CDR3 is CASIRRGLGGGFSGETQYF. Written as DNA, the CDR3 is TGTGCCAGTATCCGGAGGGGACTTGGCGGGGGGTTTTCCGGAGAGACCCAGTACTTC.

In this sample, this clonotype turned up once. The chain recombines TRBV7-8 with TRBJ2-3; 10 bases match TRBD2. The length of the CDR3 is 16 residues. Germline V gives CDR1 SGHVS, CDR2 FQNEAQ. The J segment lost 4 bases and the V segment lost 6 bases, leaving 10 bases of the junction unmatched. The CDR3 sequence: CASRTSSGGAPDTQYF. As DNA, the CDR3 is TGTGCCAGCAGGACTTCGAGCGGGGGGGCCCCAGATACGCAGTATTTT.

J is TRBJ2-5 and V is TRBV3-1, with D perhaps matching TRBD1 (6 bases). V was clipped by 8 bases and J by 1 base, with 14 bases between them. The CDR3 extends over 14 amino acids. Germline V gene sequence: CDR1 LGHDT, CDR2 YNNKEL (reference sequence). The CDR3 sequence is CASCPTGPQETQYF. CDR3 DNA sequence: TGTGCCAGCTGCCCGACAGGACCCCAAGAGACCCAGTACTTC.

The chain uses TRBV7-2 and TRBJ2-5, with D perhaps TRBD1 (5 bases). The CDR3 totals 13 residues. Germline CDR1 SGHTA, CDR2 FQGNSA. V was cut by 7 bases and J by 2 bases, with 11 bases left in between. As DNA, the CDR3 is TGTGCCAGCACCACGACAGTACAAGAGACCCAGTACTTC. The encoded protein is CASTTTVQETQYF.

The CDR3 bases are TGTGCCAGCAGCTCGAACCCTATAGCGGGGGAGTCCTACAATGAGCAGTTCTTC. Its translation is CASSSNPIAGESYNEQFF. The chain links TRBV11-3 to TRBJ2-1; TRBD2 matches at 9 bases. Trimming at V came to 4 bases and at J to 1 base, leaving 11 bases not matched to a gene. CDR1 is SGHNT, CDR2 YENEEA, per germline. The CDR3 sequence is 18 residues long.

The rearrangement joins TRBV7-2 to TRBJ2-5; TRBD1 agrees at 10 bases. Per the germline V gene, CDR1 is SGHTA and CDR2 is FQGNSA. The V gene end was trimmed by 5 bases and the J gene end by 5 bases; junction bases not matched to a gene: 8. The CDR3 spans 15 residues. This chain's CDR3 is CASSRRTGGMETQYF. The CDR3 DNA reads TGTGCCAGCAGCCGCCGGACAGGGGGTATGGAGACCCAGTACTTC.

This clonotype was counted a few times. V gene TRBV28 combines with J gene TRBJ2-5; 10 bases align to TRBD1. The CDR3 runs to 12 residues. Germline-derived CDR1 and CDR2 are MDHEN and SYDVKM. With V trimmed by 5 bases and J by 11 bases, 5 bases remained unmatched. Here the CDR3 DNA reads TGTGCCAGCAGTCCGGGACAGGGGATGCAGTACTTC. Its protein product is CASSPGQGMQYF.

The CDR3 region has the DNA TGCAGCGTTGTCAACGGACCCTATGGCTACACCTTC. Encoded protein: CSVVNGPYGYTF. The V and J genes are TRBV29-1 and TRBJ1-2; D ambiguous. The CDR3 length is 12 residues. Germline V gene lookup returns CDR1 SQVTM and CDR2 ANQGSEA. Trimming left V 4 bases short and J 4 bases short, with 10 bases between.

V gene TRBV20-1 combines with J gene TRBJ2-5; D uncertain. Trimming shortened V by 3 bases and J by 5 bases, and 13 bases separated the two germline ends. CDR3 length: 13 amino acids. Germline assignment: CDR1 DFQATT and CDR2 SNEGSKA (reference sequence). Written as DNA, the CDR3 is TGCAGTGCTAGCGCCGTCCTCACCGAGACCCAGTACTTC. This translates into CSASAVLTETQYF.

There are a few counts of this clonotype. The rearrangement joins TRBV29-1 to TRBJ2-5, with D tentatively TRBD1 (5 bases). The CDR3 extends over 12 amino acids. CDR1 SQVTM and CDR2 ANQGSEA come from the germline V gene. Between the trimmed V and J ends, which lost 5 bases and 4 bases, there was a span of 11 bases. The CDR3 bases are TGCAGCGTTTGGGGCCCGGGAGAGACCCAGTACTTC. Residues: CSVWGPGETQYF.

This chain joins TRBV20-1 and TRBJ2-5; D is unresolved. This CDR3 region has 15 residues. Deletions cut 3 bases from V and 0 bases from J, with 14 bases between. CDR1 is DFQATT and CDR2 is SNEGSKA in the germline V gene (reference sequence). The CDR3 sequence is CSASGRAEYQETQYF. Written as DNA, the CDR3 is TGCAGTGCTAGCGGGCGCGCTGAGTACCAAGAGACCCAGTACTTC.

This clonotype was seen only a few times. V and J are TRBV7-2 and TRBJ2-1; the D gene is possibly TRBD2 (6 bases). The CDR3 is 14 residues long. Trimming took 1 base from V and 9 from J, leaving 13 bases between them. From germline, CDR1 is SGHTA and CDR2 FQGNSA. CDR3 in amino acids: CASSLGGVQSEQFF. CDR3 DNA sequence: TGTGCCAGCAGCTTAGGGGGGGTTCAGAGTGAGCAGTTCTTC.